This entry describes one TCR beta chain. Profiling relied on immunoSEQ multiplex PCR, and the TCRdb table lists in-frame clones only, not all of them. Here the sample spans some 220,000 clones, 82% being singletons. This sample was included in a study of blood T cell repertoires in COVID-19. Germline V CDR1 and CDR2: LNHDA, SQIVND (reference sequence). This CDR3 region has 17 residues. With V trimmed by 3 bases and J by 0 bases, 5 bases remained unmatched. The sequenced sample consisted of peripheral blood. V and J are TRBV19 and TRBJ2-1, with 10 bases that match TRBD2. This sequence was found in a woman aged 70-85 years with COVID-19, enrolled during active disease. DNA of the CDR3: TGTGCCAGTAGTATTCCCGGGACTAGCGCCTCCTACAATGAGCAGTTCTTC. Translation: CASSIPGTSASYNEQFF.